This T cell receptor beta chain is drawn from a study of PD-1 blockade in classical Hodgkin lymphoma (dated by TCRdb to about 2020). Describing the broader study: Nivolumab dosing was 3 mg/kg intravenously every 2 weeks, continuing until either disease progression or unacceptable toxicity. To define a peripheral blood immune signature of response to PD-1 blockade in classical Hodgkin lymphoma, the study combined TCR beta sequencing with CyTOF. The investigation overall reported the following: By C4D1, a significant rise was seen in CD4+ TCR diversity but not in CD8+ TCR diversity (p=0.0027 vs p=0.16), and the rise was most apparent among complete responders (p=0.02). The study was limited to a single clinical trial cohort, and causes of repertoire differences, possibly disease activity or prior therapy, remained undefined. Lower diversity was observed in patients in whom nivolumab was started less than 1 year after ASCT, and these patients were excluded from later analyses so that confounding by immune reconstitution would be avoided. Baseline TCR diversity was reported to be lower in newly diagnosed patients than in healthy donors, and even lower in relapsed/refractory patients. Trial patients with a complete response had baseline diversity similar to that of newly diagnosed patients, while partial responders and progressors had significantly lower diversity.

A note on this clone: Its target antigen remains unknown. No much larger clone is present one base from it, and per-base qualities are unavailable.

The Qiagen DNeasy kit was used to extract genomic DNA both from unsorted PBMCs and from the negatively selected CD4+ and CD8+ fractions. Using primers that anneal to V and J segments, immunoSEQ multiplex PCR amplified the TCR beta CDR3 regions. A synthetic immune receptor repertoire was used to minimize amplification bias, and any remaining bias was removed computationally after sequencing. Regarding the original processing steps: Repertoire diversity was quantified as the Shannon entropy index using custom Python scripts. Unsorted, CD4+ and CD8+ repertoires were analyzed separately, except for combined analyses in which CD4+ and CD8+ sequences were merged in silico. A clone was considered expanded if an increase in frequency of at least 2-fold after treatment relative to C1D1 was found, and a pseudocount of 0.5 was applied to clones undetected at baseline. Singleton clones were defined as clones with 0 or 1 copy at C1D1, and non-singleton clones were defined as clones with 2 or more copies. Clones expanded in unsorted samples were assigned a CD4+, CD8+ or unknown annotation through matching of protein sequences in sorted samples from the same patient. Wilcoxon tests on paired samples were used to test changes in diversity from C1D1 to C4D1. TCRdb carries this immuneACCESS record with in-frame sequences only. Its versions omit some clonotypes, under half of them owing to an unresolved V gene in the studies checked, with the rest unexplained. V and J calls and clone size are copied from that table; D and trimming were computed from the DNA. The sample contains tens of thousands of clones, around nine tenths of them found a single time. Of the sample, about 7.8% falls within the top ten clones.

Relative to germline, V is 0 bases shorter and J is 4 bases shorter, with 17 bases between their ends. CDR1 and CDR2, per the germline V gene, are SGHRS and YFSETQ. The CDR3 measures 16 amino acids from cysteine to phenylalanine. CDR3 DNA is the only sequence kept; it has 48 bases, read in frame from the first base. The sample's time point label, decoded: cycle 2 day 1 (C2D1) of nivolumab. All trial patients had relapsed after autologous stem cell transplantation, with cohorts A, B and C differing in prior brentuximab vedotin exposure. The trial cohort included more than 55 patients with relapsed/refractory classical Hodgkin lymphoma, and each patient had a best overall response of complete response, partial response or progressive disease. Trial patients were treated with single-agent nivolumab in the multi-cohort phase II CheckMate 205 trial. An independent review committee assessed best overall response by applying the 2007 International Working Group response criteria. Trial PBMCs were obtained immediately prior to nivolumab initiation (C1D1) and on therapy at cycle 2 day 1 and cycle 4 day 1. After peripheral blood was drawn into 8 mL Vacutainer Cell Preparation Tubes, PBMCs were isolated by centrifugation and then cryopreserved.

This specimen consisted of peripheral blood mononuclear cells (PBMCs), obtained before the second cycle of nivolumab. The V and J genes are TRBV5-1 and TRBJ2-7, and the D gene may be TRBD2, 6 bases matching. This clonotype was sampled from a human donor with classical Hodgkin lymphoma. The encoded CDR3 is CASSLDLAFPTYEQYF. The sequenced DNA is TGCGCCAGCAGCTTGGACCTAGCGTTTCCCACTTACGAGCAGTACTTC.